The subject of this entry is one T cell receptor (beta chain). As yet, its antigen is unknown. The data were obtained in a study of PD-L1 blockade in urothelial cancer. About the research overall: Prior exposure to chemotherapy in patients amounted to 0 to 3 regimens received. Blood samples contained a median 141,255 T cells. Study-wide results and limits: Durable-benefit cases showed more tumor-associated blood clone expansion at 3 weeks.

From germline, CDR1 is SNHLY and CDR2 FYNNEI. V shed 9 bases and J 5 bases; nucleotides not matched to a gene: 8. CDR3 length equals 14 residues. The repertoire was sequenced with immunoSEQ multiplex PCR; TCRdb's copy has only in-frame clones and lacks some. The top ten clones hold approximately 3.6% of a sample with 33,000 or so clones, over 70% of them seen once. The V call is TRBV2, the J call TRBJ1-2; 11 bases map to TRBD1. This clonotype originated in a man between 70 and 80 years old with urothelial cancer. The specimen was PBMCs, collected around atezolizumab (anti-PD-L1) treatment. The CDR3 nucleotides are TGTGCCAGGACCGGGACAGGGGGAGTATATGGCTACACCTTC. Its translation is CARTGTGGVYGYTF.